Given below is one T cell receptor (beta chain) in context. Its antigen is still unknown. Base-call qualities are not available, and no considerably larger clone is one nucleotide away. The germline V gene (reference sequence) yields DFQATT for CDR1 and SNEGSKA for CDR2. V drops 7 bases and J drops 4 bases, leaving 19 bases in between. Counted from cysteine to phenylalanine, this CDR3 has 14 amino acids. Of all the DNA, just the CDR3 is kept, 42 bases in frame from base 1. Peripheral blood CD8+ and CD4+ T cells from healthy donors, Susac syndrome patients and multiple sclerosis patients were profiled using high-throughput TCR beta sequencing. The multiple sclerosis controls were treatment-naive patients who had stable or active relapsing-remitting disease and met the revised McDonald criteria. Bulk CD8+ and CD4+ T cells were purified magnetically by negative isolation, whereas CD8+ TEMRA cells were enriched by FACS. Blood was drawn into EDTA tubes, processed within 24 hours, and PBMCs were isolated by density gradient centrifugation. PBMCs intended for TCR sequencing were cryopreserved in liquid nitrogen and thawed later in a water bath at 37 degrees C. The sorted or isolated CD4+, CD8+ and CD8+ TEMRA cells had a purity of 90% or higher.

The record originates from a study of CD8 T cells in Susac syndrome (dated by TCRdb to about 2019). General notes on the study: Repertoire sequencing was used to test whether CD8+ T cell activation and differentiation in Susac syndrome was antigen driven. What the study reported, not specific to this receptor: The number of individuals in the TCR sequencing and HLA analysis was recognized as being relatively small.

RNA was extracted using the RNeasy kit, and roughly 0.5 to 1 microgram was reverse transcribed with random hexamers. TCR beta CDR3 regions were amplified with the immunoSEQ multiplex PCR assay covering 54 Vbeta and 13 Jbeta segments. PCR amplification bias was corrected by using a synthetic template baseline for primer optimization and computational correction. The published analysis was carried out like this. Reads were assigned to V, D and J genes according to IMGT and analyzed in immunoSEQ Analyzer, with only productive sequences retained. Clonality was computed as one minus Shannon entropy normalized by log2 of the number of productive unique sequences. For each patient and control, public and private clones were evaluated among the 100 most prevalent clones. A clone was defined as Susac-specific if it was absent from the healthy and MS cohorts, from about 1,100 published viral clones and from other ImmuneACCESS disease sequences. TCRdb handled the public reads itself, with Q25 trimming in fastp and clone calling in MiXCR, and kept productive beta chains. Duplicate CDR3 protein sequences are folded into a single record with the most common DNA and genes. These V and J calls rely on TCRdb rather than the paper's analysis. The sample table contains approximately 170,000 distinct CDR3 sequences; only one count was recorded for 94% of them. The ten largest clones capture about 0.094% of the sample.

The receptor was derived from a human donor with multiple sclerosis. The sample was CD4+ T cells from PBMCs. The chain uses TRBV20-1 and TRBJ1-1; TRBD1 is perhaps the D gene, given 5 matching bases. The CDR3 in this case is CSVPPRSGATEAFF. The bases are TGCAGTGTTCCTCCCCGCAGCGGGGCCACTGAAGCTTTCTTT.